This T cell receptor (beta chain) was profiled in a study of T cells in Graves' hyperthyroidism and ophthalmopathy. This clonotype has a count of ten or more. Researchers barred patients who had uncontrolled infection, other autoimmune disease, pregnancy or lactation. The authors obtained PBMCs from 10 ml of fresh peripheral blood. The TCR beta CDR3 regions underwent amplification using RNA transcripts as the source. The primer set for the first-round RT-PCR of the TCR CDR3 was HTBI. MiXCR, applied by TCRdb to the multiplex PCR reads, yields one record per CDR3 protein. The sample shows 300,000 to 350,000 distinct CDR3 sequences, about 20% of them seen only once. V shed 6 bases and J 5 bases; nucleotides not matched to a gene: 16. CDR3 length equals 17 residues. Germline lookup yields CDR1 SNHLY and CDR2 FYNNEI.

The TCR sequence derives from a woman aged 50 to 65 with Graves' hyperthyroidism. The chain links TRBV2 to TRBJ2-5; 9 positions agree with TRBD2. The material sequenced was blood. CDR3 protein: CASRPRGTAGGRETQYF. The CDR3 DNA reads TGTGCCAGCAGGCCTAGAGGAACAGCGGGGGGTAGGGAGACCCAGTACTTC.